These 4 T cell receptor beta chains were all obtained from the same sample, sequenced in a study of post-analysis software for immune sequencing data (dated by TCRdb to 2013 to 2016). Preparation of the library involved PCR. TCRdb names Illumina HiSeq 2500 as the instrument used. To reduce PCR and sequencing biases, unique molecular identifiers were built into the TCR beta cDNA libraries. TCRdb reprocessed the public reads (quality trimming at Q25 with fastp, clone calling with MiXCR) and kept in-frame beta chains. When rows share a CDR3 protein, they turn into one entry using the most common DNA and genes. The sample includes roughly 730,000 distinct CDR3 sequences, with 25% to 30% observed a single time. Around 0.56% of the sample is taken by the ten largest. Overall study outcomes, separate from this receptor: Significantly higher frequencies in patients than in controls were found for five or six TRBV segments, including TRBV5-6, TRBV5-1 and TRBV20-1.

These receptors are not linked to any known antigen. The sequenced sample was blood. These TCRs come from a girl aged 5-17 years with multiple sclerosis.

As concerns this clonotype: A much larger clone lies a single base off, so this may be a read error. The chain recombines TRBV11-2 with TRBJ2-3; D is undetermined. CDR1 and CDR2 (germline): SGHAT, FQNNGV. The CDR3 has 13 residues. With 4 bases removed from V and 3 bases from J, the gap between germline ends came to 8 bases. The CDR3 DNA reads as TGTGCCAGCAGCTCCCACACTACAGATACGCAGTATTTT. Translation gives CASSSHTTDTQYF.

This rearrangement joins TRBV9 to TRBJ2-5, with D hard to call. Germline V CDR1 and CDR2: SGDLS, YYNGEE. Trimming shortened V by 1 base and J by 2 bases, and 12 bases separated the two germline ends. The CDR3 spans 15 residues. The CDR3 loop reads CASSVLGWQQETQYF. In DNA, the CDR3 is TGTGCCAGCAGCGTACTGGGGTGGCAGCAAGAGACCCAGTACTTC.

The chain has TRBV29-1 and TRBJ1-1; TRBD1 aligns across 7 bases. CDR1 SQVTM and CDR2 ANQGSEA come from the germline V gene. The CDR3 runs to 14 residues. V shed 7 bases, J shed 0 bases, and the junction held 8 bases outside the gene matches. CDR3 sequence reads: CSARQGLVNTEAFF. CDR3 DNA sequence: TGCAGCGCCAGACAGGGCCTGGTGAACACTGAAGCTTTCTTT.

The chain has TRBV10-3 and TRBJ2-5; TRBD1 is a possible D gene (6 bases). Germline V gene sequence: CDR1 ENHRY, CDR2 SYGVKD. CDR3 length equals 16 residues. The V gene lost 0 bases and the J gene lost 11 bases, with 22 bases spanning the gap. The CDR3 coding sequence is TGTGCCATCAGTGAGTCAGTGACCCAAGGGGCAGGGGAGCAGTACTTC. This sequence encodes CAISESVTQGAGEQYF.